The clone carrying this TCR beta chain was observed many times. Its target is not known. These data belong to a study of T cells after yellow fever vaccination. Via MiXCR, TCRdb re-called the 5' RACE reads, giving one row per CDR3 protein. Here the sample spans a few hundred thousand distinct CDR3 sequences, around 3.6% being singletons. This CDR3 has 15 amino acids. Trimming removed 1 base from V and 5 bases from J, with 15 bases in between. The germline gives CDR1 SGHRS, CDR2 YFSETQ. Whole-study results and caveats: The secondary response was weaker but peaked faster, day 5 versus 15.

V usage is TRBV5-1 and J usage is TRBJ1-2; D gene unclear. The sequence came from a man aged 18 to 29 who received the YFV17D yellow fever vaccine. The sample consisted of PBMCs, taken on the day of the yellow fever booster vaccination. CDR3 sequence reads: CASSLNFEHPYGYTF. DNA for the CDR3: TGCGCCAGCAGCTTGAACTTCGAGCATCCTTATGGCTACACCTTC. The full variable domain, with the rest looked up from reference TRBV5-1 and TRBJ1-2, is KAGVTQTPRYLIKTRGQQVTLSCSPISGHRSVSWYQQTPGQGLQFLFEYFSETQRNKGNFPGRFSGRQFSNSRSEMNVSTLELGDSALYLCASSLNFEHPYGYTFGSGTRLTVV.